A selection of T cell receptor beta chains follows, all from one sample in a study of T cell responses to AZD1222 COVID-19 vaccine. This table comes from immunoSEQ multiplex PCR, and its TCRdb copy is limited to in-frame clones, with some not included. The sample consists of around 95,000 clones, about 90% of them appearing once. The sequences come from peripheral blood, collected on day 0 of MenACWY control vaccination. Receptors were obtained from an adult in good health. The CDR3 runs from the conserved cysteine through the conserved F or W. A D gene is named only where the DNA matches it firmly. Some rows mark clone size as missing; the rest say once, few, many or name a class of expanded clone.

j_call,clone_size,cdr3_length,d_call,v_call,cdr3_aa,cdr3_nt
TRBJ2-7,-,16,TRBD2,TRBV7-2,CASSLNPLAGVYEQYF,TGTGCCAGCAGCTTAAACCCTCTAGCGGGAGTATACGAGCAGTACTTC
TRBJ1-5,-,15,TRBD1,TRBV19,CASSTYTGGNQPQHF,TGTGCCAGTAGTACCTACACAGGGGGCAATCAGCCCCAGCATTTT
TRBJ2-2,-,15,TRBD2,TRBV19,CASLDGGFGTGELFF,TGTGCCAGCCTAGACGGGGGGTTCGGTACCGGGGAGCTGTTTTTT
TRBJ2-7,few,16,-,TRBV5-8,CASSLESGQPSYEQYF,TGTGCCAGCAGCTTAGAATCCGGACAGCCCTCCTACGAGCAGTACTTC
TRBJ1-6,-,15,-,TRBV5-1,CASSLEAGNNSPLHF,TGCGCCAGCAGCTTGGAGGCGGGGAATAATTCACCCCTCCACTTT
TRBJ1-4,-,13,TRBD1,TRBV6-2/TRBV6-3,CASSGQGAEKLFF,TGTGCCAGCAGTGGACAGGGGGCGGAAAAACTGTTTTTT
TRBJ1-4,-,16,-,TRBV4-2,CASSQDPRGGTEKLFF,TGTGCCAGCAGCCAAGACCCTCGGGGGGGCACCGAAAAACTGTTTTTT
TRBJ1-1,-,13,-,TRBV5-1,CASSSPPGHEAFF,TGCGCCAGCAGCTCCCCGCCGGGACATGAAGCTTTCTTT
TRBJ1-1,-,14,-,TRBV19,CASSPGRMNTEAFF,TGTGCCAGTAGCCCGGGACGGATGAACACTGAAGCTTTCTTT
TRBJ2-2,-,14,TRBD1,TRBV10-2,CASKGQVDTGELFF,TGCGCCAGCAAGGGACAGGTGGACACCGGGGAGCTGTTTTTT
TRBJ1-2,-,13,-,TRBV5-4,CASNLGGSYGYTF,TGTGCCAGCAACCTTGGGGGATCCTATGGCTACACCTTC
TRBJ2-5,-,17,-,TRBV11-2,CASSSLTRTDTHETQYF,TGTGCCAGCAGCTCACTCACCAGGACAGATACTCACGAGACCCAGTACTTC
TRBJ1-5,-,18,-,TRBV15,CATSRGWDTPYSNQPQHF,TGTGCCACCAGCAGAGGTTGGGACACTCCTTATAGCAATCAGCCCCAGCATTTT
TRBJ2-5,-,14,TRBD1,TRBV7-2,CASSLTGGQETQYF,TGTGCCAGCAGCTTAACAGGGGGACAAGAGACCCAGTACTTC
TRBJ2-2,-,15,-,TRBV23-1,CASSRQSSNTGELFF,TGCGCCAGCAGCCGACAGTCCTCGAACACCGGGGAGCTGTTTTTT
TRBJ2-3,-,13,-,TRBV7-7,CASSNHPADTQYF,TGTGCCAGCAGCAACCACCCCGCAGATACGCAGTATTTT
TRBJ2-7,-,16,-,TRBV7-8,CASSIDRSGFSYEQYF,TGTGCCAGCAGCATCGACAGGTCCGGTTTTTCCTACGAGCAGTACTTC
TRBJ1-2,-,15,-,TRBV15,CATSRDLGVHYGYTF,TGTGCCACCAGCAGAGATCTCGGGGTACACTATGGCTACACCTTC
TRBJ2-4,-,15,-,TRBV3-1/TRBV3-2,CASSQGQGSGNIQYF,TGTGCCAGCAGCCAGGGGCAGGGGTCGGGGAACATTCAGTACTTC
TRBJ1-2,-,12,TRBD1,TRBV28,CASSSDRDGYTF,TGTGCCAGCAGTTCCGACAGGGATGGCTACACCTTC
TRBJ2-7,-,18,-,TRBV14,CASSPYLRSPTAVYEQYF,TGTGCCAGCAGCCCTTATCTAAGGTCTCCCACTGCCGTTTACGAGCAGTACTTC
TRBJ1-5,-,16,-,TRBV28,CASSPTPGRGGQPQHF,TGTGCCAGCAGTCCAACTCCAGGGCGGGGCGGTCAGCCCCAGCATTTT
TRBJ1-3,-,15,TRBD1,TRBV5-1,CASSRQGHSGNTIYF,TGCGCCAGCTCTAGACAGGGTCACTCTGGAAACACCATATATTTT
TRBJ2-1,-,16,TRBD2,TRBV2,CASRGLGTSGGGEQFF,TGTGCCAGCCGTGGCCTAGGGACTAGCGGGGGGGGTGAGCAGTTCTTC
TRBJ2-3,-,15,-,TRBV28,CASRKDRLRTDTQYF,TGTGCCAGCAGGAAGGACAGACTACGCACAGATACGCAGTATTTT
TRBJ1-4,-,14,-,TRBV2,CASTRGGTNEKLFF,TGTGCCAGCACCCGGGGCGGAACTAATGAAAAACTGTTTTTT
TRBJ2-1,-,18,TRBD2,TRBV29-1,CSVEDLKVAGSSYNEQFF,TGCAGCGTTGAAGATCTTAAGGTAGCGGGGAGCTCCTACAATGAGCAGTTCTTC
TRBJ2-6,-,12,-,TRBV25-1,CASSTGANVLTF,TGTGCCAGCAGTACTGGGGCCAACGTCCTGACTTTC
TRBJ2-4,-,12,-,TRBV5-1,CASSPDLDIQYF,TGCGCCAGCAGCCCTGATTTGGACATTCAGTACTTC
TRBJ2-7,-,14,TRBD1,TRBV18,CASSDRDSPYEQYF,TGTGCCAGCTCAGACCGGGACAGCCCCTACGAGCAGTACTTC
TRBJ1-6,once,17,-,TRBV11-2,CASSALGGTLDNSPLHF,TGTGCCAGCAGCGCTCTCGGGGGGACTCTCGATAATTCACCCCTCCACTTT
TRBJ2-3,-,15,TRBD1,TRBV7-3,CASSSGQGSTDTQYF,TGTGCCAGCAGCTCGGGACAGGGTAGCACAGATACGCAGTATTTT
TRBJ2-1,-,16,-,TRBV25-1,CASSPAGTYSYNEQFF,TGTGCCAGCAGCCCCGCCGGGACATACTCCTACAATGAGCAGTTCTTC
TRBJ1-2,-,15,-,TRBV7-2,CASSDFGQGISGYTF,TGTGCCAGCAGCGACTTCGGGCAGGGGATCAGTGGCTACACCTTC
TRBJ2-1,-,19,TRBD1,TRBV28,CASHSSGQGSPSPYNEQFF,TGTGCCAGCCACTCCTCAGGACAGGGATCCCCTTCCCCTTACAATGAGCAGTTCTTC
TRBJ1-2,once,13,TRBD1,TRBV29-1,CSVEETDRAGYTF,TGCAGCGTTGAAGAAACTGACAGGGCGGGCTACACCTTC
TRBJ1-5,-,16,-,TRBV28,CASSFPRGASNQPQHF,TGTGCCAGCAGTTTCCCAAGGGGGGCGAGCAATCAGCCCCAGCATTTT
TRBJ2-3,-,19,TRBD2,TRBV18,CASSPSKRGGTYRTDTQYF,TGTGCCAGCTCACCATCTAAGCGGGGGGGGACGTACCGCACAGATACGCAGTATTTT
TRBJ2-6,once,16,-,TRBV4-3,CASSQDLAQGANVLTF,TGCGCCAGCAGCCAAGATCTAGCCCAGGGGGCCAACGTCCTGACTTTC
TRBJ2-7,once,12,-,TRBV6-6,CASSYPPDEQYF,TGTGCCAGCAGTTACCCTCCGGACGAGCAGTACTTC
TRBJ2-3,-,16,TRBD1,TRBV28,CASSLPGQGFTDTQYF,TGTGCCAGCAGTTTACCGGGACAGGGTTTCACAGATACGCAGTATTTT
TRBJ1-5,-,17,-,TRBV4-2,CASSQDKLISSNQPQHF,TGTGCCAGCAGCCAAGATAAGTTAATATCGAGCAATCAGCCCCAGCATTTT